The next 28 T cell receptor beta chains were all read from a single sample in a study of T cells in localized non-small cell lung cancer. TCRdb's copy holds only in-frame clones and misses some; the assay was immunoSEQ multiplex PCR. The repertoire consists of some 50,000 clones, with around 87% occurring once and the leading ten covering approximately 15%. The specimen was PBMCs, collected before any cancer treatment. These TCRs come from a female donor with stage II lung adenocarcinoma.

In DNA form, the CDR3 reads TGTGCCAGCTCCCCGGACAATGAGCAGTTCTTC. This gives the protein CASSPDNEQFF. The J gene is TRBJ2-1, the V gene TRBV18; D remains unclear. Germline lookup yields CDR1 KGHSH and CDR2 LQKENI. With 6 bases removed from V and 5 bases from J, the gap between germline ends came to 5 bases. CDR3 size: 11 residues.

The chain recombines TRBV5-8 with TRBJ1-1; maybe TRBD1 (6 bases). The CDR3 has 14 residues. Trimming shortened V by 4 bases and J by 2 bases, and 12 bases separated the two germline ends. The V gene's germline CDR1 is SGHTS and CDR2 YDEGEE. The CDR3 coding sequence is TGTGCCAGCAGCGACCAAGGGGGTAACACTGAAGCTTTCTTT. It codes for CASSDQGGNTEAFF.

This sequence joins TRBV6-4 and TRBJ2-6; 9 positions agree with TRBD1. The CDR3 runs 16 residues. Germline V CDR1 and CDR2: MRHNA, SNTAGT. With 6 bases clipped from V and 2 bases from J, the junction kept 5 bases outside the gene matches. The CDR3 protein is CASRPTGGTGANVLTF. CDR3 sequence (DNA): TGTGCCAGCAGACCGACAGGGGGGACTGGGGCCAACGTCCTGACTTTC.

The V call is TRBV11-2, the J call TRBJ2-5, with TRBD2 as a possible D gene (6 bases). Trimming shortened V by 0 bases and J by 1 base, and 9 bases separated the two germline ends. The V gene's germline CDR1 is SGHAT and CDR2 FQNNGV. This CDR3 comprises 15 residues. The CDR3 is CASSLDGGPQETQYF. CDR3 nucleotide sequence: TGTGCCAGCAGCTTAGACGGGGGACCCCAAGAGACCCAGTACTTC.

This chain joins TRBV28 and TRBJ2-5; TRBD2 agrees at 8 bases. Germline loops: CDR1 MDHEN, CDR2 SYDVKM. The CDR3 runs to 16 residues. V lost 5 bases, J lost 2 bases, and 10 bases stayed unmatched. The CDR3 sequence is CASSLWGSGVQETQYF. The CDR3 DNA is TGTGCCAGCAGTCTTTGGGGTAGCGGGGTGCAAGAGACCCAGTACTTC.

The chain joins TRBV19 to TRBJ2-7; 9 bases line up with TRBD1. The CDR3 is 15 residues long. From germline, CDR1 is LNHDA and CDR2 SQIVND (reference sequence). Losses at the gene ends were 6 bases for V and 4 bases for J; bases not matched to a gene: 10. The CDR3 DNA sequence: TGTGCCAGTAGCCCTCTACAGGGGGCGCGGTACGAGCAGTACTTC. Encoded protein: CASSPLQGARYEQYF.

The chain has TRBV11-2 and TRBJ2-3, with D maybe TRBD1 (6 bases). The germline gives CDR1 SGHAT, CDR2 FQNNGV. CDR3 length: 14 residues. With 6 bases removed from V and 2 bases from J, the gap between germline ends came to 12 bases. CDR3 nucleotide sequence: TGTGCCAGCAGTTTTCAGGGGATCACAGATACGCAGTATTTT. Encoded protein: CASSFQGITDTQYF.

The chain combines TRBV6-5 with TRBJ2-7; the D call may be TRBD1 or TRBD2 (5 bases each). V lost 4 bases and J 3 bases, leaving 16 bases between the germline ends. The CDR3 runs 15 residues. Germline values: CDR1 MNHEY, CDR2 SVGAGI. The CDR3 sequence: CASSSTGTGLYEQYF. For the CDR3, the DNA is TGTGCCAGCAGTTCTACGGGGACCGGACTCTACGAGCAGTACTTC.

The rearrangement links TRBV7-9 to TRBJ1-2; D uncertain. The V gene's germline CDR1 is SEHNR and CDR2 FQNEAQ (reference sequence). The V end lost 4 bases, the J end lost 2 bases, and 8 bases lay between the germline ends. The CDR3 loop spans 13 amino acids. Written as DNA, the CDR3 is TGTGCCAGCAGCTACGGGGAGAACTATGGCTACACCTTC. Protein: CASSYGENYGYTF.

The chain couples TRBV5-1 to TRBJ1-1; TRBD1 agrees at 8 bases. Germline loops: CDR1 SGHRS, CDR2 YFSETQ. With V trimmed by 3 bases and J by 3 bases, 4 bases remained unmatched. The CDR3 consists of 14 residues. The CDR3 loop reads CASSSAGGHTEAFF. The CDR3, as DNA: TGCGCCAGCAGCTCCGCAGGGGGCCACACTGAAGCTTTCTTT.

This clone was detected only once. The V gene is TRBV19, the J gene TRBJ1-2; the match to TRBD1 covers 8 bases. CDR3 length: 15 residues. The trim removed 5 bases at V and 7 bases at J, leaving 12 bases unmatched. CDR1 is LNHDA, CDR2 SQIVND, per germline (reference sequence). The CDR3 reads CASSPPGGAMGGYTF. The CDR3 DNA reads TGTGCCAGTAGTCCACCAGGGGGCGCAATGGGTGGCTACACCTTC.

The CDR3 sequence: CASSPRFSGGIQETQYF. As DNA, the CDR3 is TGCGCCAGCAGCCCACGTTTTAGCGGGGGGATTCAAGAGACCCAGTACTTC. J is TRBJ2-5 and V is TRBV5-1; TRBD2 matches 10 bases. The germline V gene encodes CDR1 SGHRS and CDR2 YFSETQ. The CDR3 length is 17 residues. V was pared by 4 bases and J by 2 bases, with 11 bases of the junction left unmatched.

This clone was seen once. The rearrangement uses TRBV7-5 and TRBJ2-2. TRBV7-5 is noted as a pseudogene. The CDR3 runs to 15 residues. The CDR3 sequence is CARSRRGGSTGELFF. CDR3 nucleotides: TGTGCCAGAAGCCGCCGGGGCGGCAGCACCGGGGAGCTGTTTTTT.

The chain joins TRBV6-6 to TRBJ2-1; the D gene is possibly TRBD1 (5 bases). CDR3 length: 12 amino acids. With 6 bases removed from V and 6 bases from J, the gap between germline ends came to 9 bases. Germline-derived CDR1 and CDR2 are MNHNY and SVGAGI (reference sequence). The CDR3: CASSSQGNEQFF. CDR3 bases: TGTGCCAGCAGCTCTCAGGGCAATGAGCAGTTCTTC.

This clone was counted between two and nine times. This chain connects TRBV6-1 to TRBJ1-6, with TRBD1 as a possible D gene (5 bases). CDR3 length: 17 residues. The germline CDR1 and CDR2 sequences are MNHNS and SASEGT. V was trimmed by 0 bases and J by 10 bases, leaving 19 bases between them. CDR3 in DNA: TGTGCCAGCAGTGAAGCGACATCGGTCGTTGGGGGATCACCCCTCCACTTT. Encoded protein: CASSEATSVVGGSPLHF.

V gene TRBV4-1 combines with J gene TRBJ1-5; D uncertain. The CDR3 covers 15 residues. The V end was cut by 4 bases, the J end by 0 bases, with 10 bases between. Germline V gene sequence: CDR1 MGHRA, CDR2 YSYEKL. The CDR3 loop is CASSLMDGSNQPQHF. The CDR3 nucleotides are TGCGCCAGCAGCCTTATGGACGGTAGCAATCAGCCCCAGCATTTT.

This chain connects TRBV7-6 to TRBJ2-1; 8 bases are a match to TRBD2. This CDR3 has 17 residues. The V gene end was trimmed by 1 base and the J gene end by 2 bases; junction bases not matched to a gene: 7. Germline V gene data show CDR1 as SGHVS and CDR2 as FNYEAQ. This chain's CDR3 is CASSLGTGGPPYNEQFF. In nucleotides, the CDR3 is TGTGCCAGCAGCTTAGGTACGGGGGGGCCCCCCTACAATGAGCAGTTCTTC.

The chain links TRBV6-1 to TRBJ1-2, with unresolved D. The length of the CDR3 is 13 residues. Trimming removed 1 base at V and 4 bases at J, with 7 bases between. Per the germline V gene, CDR1 is MNHNS and CDR2 is SASEGT. CDR3 amino acids: CASSEGPSYGYTF. The CDR3 DNA reads TGTGCCAGCAGTGAAGGACCGAGCTATGGCTACACCTTC.

The chain links TRBV9 to TRBJ1-1; unclear D gene. V lost 3 bases to trimming and J lost 6 bases, with 12 bases between them. This CDR3 is built from 13 residues. Germline CDR1 is SGDLS and CDR2 is YYNGEE. The CDR3 region is CASSEDGLAEAFF. The CDR3 region has the DNA TGTGCCAGCAGCGAGGACGGGTTGGCTGAAGCTTTCTTT.

The chain has TRBV9 and TRBJ2-4, with TRBD1 matching 8 bases. The CDR3 covers 15 residues. V shed 4 bases and J 8 bases; nucleotides not matched to a gene: 11. Per germline, CDR1 SGDLS and CDR2 YYNGEE. In DNA, the CDR3 is TGTGCCAGCAGCCCGACGACAGGGGTGGGGCACATTCAGTACTTC. Translation: CASSPTTGVGHIQYF.

V gene TRBV11-2 combines with J gene TRBJ1-2; 9 bases fit TRBD1. With 5 bases clipped from V and 8 bases from J, the junction kept 12 bases outside the gene matches. Germline lookup yields CDR1 SGHAT and CDR2 FQNNGV. CDR3 length: 15 amino acids. The CDR3 sequence is CASSQGTGPGEGYTF. The CDR3 DNA reads TGTGCCAGCAGCCAAGGGACAGGGCCTGGGGAGGGCTACACCTTC.

This clone is classed as medium-sized. The same CDR3 also results from other DNA sequences found in this sample. V gene TRBV5-1 combines with J gene TRBJ1-4; tentatively, D is TRBD1 (5 bases). The CDR3 has 14 amino acids. Trimming shortened V by 2 bases and J by 5 bases, and 10 bases separated the two germline ends. Germline V gene lookup returns CDR1 SGHRS and CDR2 YFSETQ. The CDR3 sequence: CASSFTGTNEKLFF. In DNA, the CDR3 is TGCGCCAGCAGCTTCACAGGTACCAATGAAAAACTGTTTTTT.

This clone was seen more than once but under ten times. The J gene is TRBJ2-1, the V gene TRBV11-2, with D hard to call. V dropped 1 base and J dropped 7 bases, with 5 bases sitting between them. Germline CDR1 SGHAT, CDR2 FQNNGV. The CDR3 length is 12 residues. The CDR3 protein is CASSLVGNEQFF. The CDR3 DNA reads TGTGCCAGCAGCTTAGTAGGGAATGAGCAGTTCTTC.

The CDR3 DNA sequence: TGTGCCAGCGGATCTGGCTCCTATGGCTACACCTTC. Its protein is CASGSGSYGYTF. This chain joins TRBV6-5 and TRBJ1-2; no definite D call. The CDR3 totals 12 residues. Germline CDR1 MNHEY, CDR2 SVGAGI. The germline V and J ends were trimmed by 8 bases and 4 bases, with 11 bases remaining between them.

V usage is TRBV7-8 and J usage is TRBJ2-4, with 8 bases aligning to TRBD2. The CDR3 length is 16 residues. Germline CDR1 reads SGHVS; CDR2 reads FQNEAQ. The J segment lost 1 base and the V segment lost 5 bases, leaving 7 bases of the junction unmatched. CDR3 DNA sequence: TGTGCCAGCAGCCCATCGGGAGGGGCGGCCAAAAACATTCAGTACTTC. This encodes CASSPSGGAAKNIQYF.

V is TRBV9 and J is TRBJ2-2; D gene unclear. The CDR3 has 13 amino acids. Per germline, CDR1 SGDLS and CDR2 YYNGEE. The V and J ends lost 6 bases and 5 bases respectively, with 11 bases between them. The CDR3 DNA sequence: TGTGCCAGCACTCGGGTAGAAACCGGGGAGCTGTTTTTT. Protein: CASTRVETGELFF.

J is TRBJ1-5 and V is TRBV7-9; 7 nucleotides match TRBD1. CDR1 and CDR2 (germline): SEHNR, FQNEAQ (reference sequence). The CDR3 is 17 amino acids. J was trimmed by 0 bases and V by 3 bases; bases with no gene match: 8. CDR3 coding DNA: TGTGCCAGCAGCTTCTCGGGCGGGACAGATAGCAATCAGCCCCAGCATTTT. The encoded protein is CASSFSGGTDSNQPQHF. Based on the CDR3 plus reference TRBV7-9 and TRBJ1-5, the full variable domain is DTGVSQNPRHKITKRGQNVTFRCDPISEHNRLYWYRQTLGQGPEFLTYFQNEAQLEKSRLLSDRFSAERPKGSFSTLEIQRTEQGDSAMYLCASSFSGGTDSNQPQHFGDGTRLSIL.

The chain uses TRBV7-6 and TRBJ2-7, with no clear D. The length of the CDR3 is 14 residues. V lost 5 bases and J lost 3, with 14 bases in between. The germline gives CDR1 SGHVS, CDR2 FNYEAQ. The CDR3: CASSGLGQFYEQYF. In DNA, the CDR3 is TGTGCCAGCAGCGGGCTAGGCCAGTTCTACGAGCAGTACTTC.